The TCR beta chain under discussion was sequenced for a study of CD8 T cells in ankylosing spondylitis. Findings and limits, study-wide: For ankylosing spondylitis blood, a TCR beta motif of eight or nine highly homologous variants appeared characteristic. Disease-linked clones, CD8+, were relatively rare in peripheral blood. Before this, some motif variants had been reported in reactive arthritis synovial fluid and blood. The authors reported significant enrichment of disease-linked clones in matched ankylosing spondylitis synovial fluid.

CDR1 is MNHNS and CDR2 is SASEGT in the germline V gene. Trimming at V came to 6 bases and at J to 8 bases, leaving 4 bases not matched to a gene. CDR3 length equals 13 residues. This clonotype was counted only a few times. What it recognizes is unknown. Quantitative 5'-RACE was performed with molecular barcodes, and it yielded the TCR beta libraries. Using its own MiXCR run on the 5' RACE reads, TCRdb lists one record per CDR3 protein. The sample holds over 600,000 distinct CDR3 sequences, roughly 20% seen once. The source of this sequence is a male donor with ankylosing spondylitis. This chain joins TRBV6-1 and TRBJ1-4, with 9 bases that match TRBD1. Source material: blood, either unsorted or a sorted T cell fraction (not recorded which). CDR3 DNA sequence: TGTGCCAGCAGCGGGACAGGGCGCGAAAAACTGTTTTTT. Translated, it gives CASSGTGREKLFF.